These 11 T cell receptor beta chains were all obtained from the same sample, sequenced in a study of blood T cell repertoires in COVID-19. Profiling relied on immunoSEQ multiplex PCR, and the TCRdb table lists in-frame clones only, not all of them. Of 70,000 to 90,000 clones in the sample, roughly 80% were seen once. The sequenced material came from peripheral blood. All receptors come from a woman aged 55-70 years with acute or convalescent COVID-19.

The chain joins TRBV28 to TRBJ2-1; possible D gene TRBD2, 5 bases. Looked up from germline, CDR1 is MDHEN and CDR2 is SYDVKM. The CDR3 loop spans 15 amino acids. Here the CDR3 reads CGTYEQHHSYNEQFF. The CDR3, as DNA: TGTGGGACTTATGAACAGCACCACTCCTACAATGAGCAGTTCTTC.

The chain carries TRBV10-3 and TRBJ1-1, with 8 bases fitting TRBD1. The CDR3 is made up of 16 amino acids. CDR1 and CDR2 (germline): ENHRY, SYGVKD. J was trimmed by 1 base and V by 5 bases; bases with no gene match: 9. The CDR3 coding sequence is TGTGCCATCAGTCGCATCCGGACAGGGTCGAACACTGAAGCTTTCTTT. It is translated as CAISRIRTGSNTEAFF.

J is TRBJ1-6 and V is TRBV4-1; 7 bases fit TRBD1. Germline CDR1 and CDR2: MGHRA and YSYEKL. Trimming at V came to 4 bases and at J to 7 bases, leaving 1 base not matched to a gene. The CDR3 has 13 amino acids. The CDR3 nucleotides are TGCGCCAGCAGCCTGACAGGGAATTCACCCCTCCACTTT. Translated: CASSLTGNSPLHF.

In DNA, the CDR3 is TGTGCCAGCTCACGTAGCCCTTTCAACAACACTGAAGCTTTCTTT. Residues: CASSRSPFNNTEAFF. This chain joins TRBV18 and TRBJ1-1; D not resolved. The CDR3 covers 15 residues. Germline V lookup: CDR1 KGHSH, CDR2 LQKENI. V was cut by 4 bases and J by 2 bases, with 14 bases left in between.

The chain uses TRBV28 and TRBJ1-5; tentatively, D is TRBD1 (6 bases). The CDR3 extends over 14 amino acids. V dropped 6 bases and J dropped 4 bases, with 13 bases sitting between them. The germline V gene has CDR1 MDHEN and CDR2 SYDVKM. The CDR3: CASSPGQNNQPQHF. For the CDR3, the DNA is TGTGCCAGCAGCCCAGGACAGAATAATCAGCCCCAGCATTTT.

This clone was detected many times. V usage is TRBV4-3 and J usage is TRBJ1-1; D uncertain. V dropped 0 bases and J dropped 0 bases, with 14 bases sitting between them. Germline V CDR1 and CDR2: LGHNA, YSLEER. CDR3 size: 17 residues. The CDR3 nucleotides read TGCGCCAGCAGCCAAGATTCGGGGTATGGAATGAACACTGAAGCTTTCTTT. Translation gives CASSQDSGYGMNTEAFF.

This clone was counted between two and nine times. The rearrangement uses TRBV4-1 and TRBJ1-5, with TRBD1 identical over 9 bases. This CDR3 is 19 amino acids long. CDR1 is MGHRA and CDR2 is YSYEKL in the germline V gene. Trimming cost V 3 bases and J 2 bases; bases outside gene matches: 14. CDR3 sequence reads: CASSHEKPGTGYGNQPQHF. The DNA for the CDR3 is TGCGCCAGCAGCCACGAAAAGCCAGGGACAGGGTACGGCAATCAGCCCCAGCATTTT.

The chain recombines TRBV19 with TRBJ2-7, with D tentatively TRBD2 (5 bases). Germline assignment: CDR1 LNHDA and CDR2 SQIVND (reference sequence). V gave up 4 bases and J gave up 1 base, with 14 bases separating them. The CDR3 has 15 amino acids. CDR3 region: CASSKDPGISYEQYF. CDR3 bases: TGTGCCAGTAGTAAGGACCCGGGAATATCCTACGAGCAGTACTTC.

This clone was seen just once. The junction and the germline gene differ at one end; a read error may be behind it. V gene TRBV7-7 combines with J gene TRBJ2-3, with TRBD2 matching over 13 bases. Per germline, CDR1 SSHAT and CDR2 FNYEAQ (reference sequence). The CDR3 totals 15 residues. CDR3 residues: CASSPTSGGADTQYF. DNA for the CDR3: TGTGCTAGCAGCCCTACTAGCGGGGGGGCAGATACGCAGTATTTT.

This clone was detected once. The chain uses TRBV30 and TRBJ1-3, with D possibly TRBD1 on 5 matching bases. This CDR3 contains 14 residues. The V end lost 3 bases, the J end lost 4 bases, and 13 bases lay between the germline ends. Germline V CDR1 and CDR2: GTSNPN, SVGIG (reference sequence). DNA for the CDR3: TGTGCCTGGAGGGGCCAGGGAATCGGAAACACCATATATTTT. This encodes CAWRGQGIGNTIYF.

The chain links TRBV5-4 to TRBJ2-1; 9 positions match TRBD1. CDR3 length equals 15 residues. CDR1 SGHNT and CDR2 YYREEE come from the germline V gene (reference sequence). V lost 4 bases to trimming and J lost 5 bases; unmatched junction nucleotides: 7. The CDR3 nucleotides are TGTGCCAGCAGCCTCGGGACAGGGATCAACAATGAGCAGTTCTTC. Amino acids: CASSLGTGINNEQFF.